This T cell receptor (beta chain) was captured by sequencing in a study of T cell repertoires in cytomegalovirus infection. The germline V gene has CDR1 ENHRY and CDR2 SYGVKD. Germline trimming cut 2 bases from V and 4 bases from J; bases unmatched to any gene: 9. The CDR3 is made up of 18 amino acids. Each CDR3 protein gets one entry after TCRdb re-called the reads with MiXCR. The table shows around 290,000 distinct CDR3 sequences, with about 25% occurring only once. This clonotype was sampled from a human donor in good health (CMV status not recorded). Some clones in this sample may be carry-over from other donors' samples. The sample taken for sequencing was PBMCs. This chain uses TRBV10-3 with TRBJ2-2; 11 bases agree with TRBD2. The CDR3 region has the DNA TGTGCCATCAGTGAGCCGATTGTTAGCGGGAGGGTCACCGGGGAGCTGTTTTTT. It specifies CAISEPIVSGRVTGELFF.